This record looks at one TCR beta chain sequence and its context. PCR amplification relied on 60 Vbeta primers (plus 13 Jbeta primers). Some clones are missing from TCRdb's copy, which holds only in-frame ones; the method was immunoSEQ multiplex PCR. This sample's table has about 32,000 clones. The CDR3 runs 16 residues. Trimming stripped 5 bases from V and 8 bases from J, with 20 bases between. CDR1 SGHRS and CDR2 YFSETQ come from the germline V gene. The sample comes from a study of cytomegalovirus exposure and HLA in healthy donors. These donors counted as nominally healthy when sampled, but unrecorded immune exposures were likely.

J is TRBJ1-6 and V is TRBV5-1; D is perhaps TRBD1 (5 bases). The TCR originated in a female donor in good health and CMV-seronegative. The sequenced material came from PBMCs. The CDR3 loop reads CASRSGSGTGDSPLHF. In nucleotides, the CDR3 is TGCGCCAGCAGATCAGGGTCAGGGACTGGGGATTCACCCCTCCACTTT.